What follows describes a single T cell receptor beta chain. Its matching antigen is unknown. Germline V CDR1 and CDR2: MNHEY, SMNVEV (reference sequence). With 3 bases clipped from V and 3 bases from J, the junction kept 6 bases outside the gene matches. CDR3 length: 15 residues. PCR used 60 Vbeta primers and 13 Jbeta primers. The table came from immunoSEQ multiplex PCR; TCRdb's copy has only in-frame clones and leaves some out. The table has some 140,000 clones, 77% seen once. These data are taken from a study of cytomegalovirus exposure and HLA in healthy donors. Points from the study as a whole: The authors considered a cluster of highly shared sequence variants likely to be a sequencing artifact.

The V call is TRBV27, the J call TRBJ2-7, with TRBD1 matching over 9 bases. Sequencing was performed on PBMCs. This receptor was identified in a man in his thirties or forties in good health and CMV-seronegative. The CDR3 region has the DNA TGTGCCAGCAGTTTCATCGGACAGGGGTACTACGAGCAGTACTTC. Amino acid sequence: CASSFIGQGYYEQYF.